The present TCR beta chain was sequenced within a study of blood T cells in healthy people across ages (dated by TCRdb to between 2015 and 2017). Some background on the complete study: Template switching captured roughly one uniquely barcoded TCR beta cDNA molecule per two T cells in model experiments. Age-related changes in TCR beta repertoire diversity were measured in the study by deep sequencing normalized with unique cDNA molecular identifiers. Donors were grouped into four age groups: young (average approximately 15 years), middle-aged (approximately 41), aged (about 59) and long-lived (about 89). To avoid experimental bias, donors of different ages were distributed randomly across sequencing lanes. Two additional independent replicas of 1 million unique cDNA reads from the same blood draw were analyzed for two donors (one aged 18 to 29 and one aged 80 or older).

The library was generated by 5' RACE. The listed sequencing device is Illumina HiSeq 2500. A second PCR of roughly 7 to 11 cycles was performed with a sample-barcoded 5' primer and a J-beta primer mix. A template-switch 5' adaptor carrying 12 random nucleotides introduced a unique molecular identifier onto each TCR beta cDNA molecule. Each sample yielded at least 2.5 million CDR3-containing paired-end reads. First-strand cDNA synthesis was performed from all RNA using the Mint cDNA synthesis kit, with priming by a TRBC-specific oligonucleotide. Following uracil-DNA glycosylase treatment, all cDNA underwent a first 18-cycle PCR with the universal primers M1SS and BC2_uni_R. The study's processing was this. For normalization, 1 million high-quality reads, each with a distinct molecular identifier, were randomly selected from each sample. Instead of being binned into consensus sequences, reads that shared molecular identifiers were thrown out. CDR3 identification, clonotype clustering and error correction used MiTCR with a Q25 quality threshold and the strictest error-elimination algorithm. Lower-bound total TCR beta diversity was estimated with a nonparametric unseen species model using Euler transformation. TCRdb applied fastp at Q25 and MiXCR to the public reads, then kept only in-frame beta chains. Every distinct CDR3 protein forms one entry, paired with its most common genes and DNA. None of the V and J calls come from the authors' own analysis; TCRdb made them. For this sample the table gives fewer than 800,000 distinct CDR3 sequences, of which approximately 50% were detected only once. The ten largest account for roughly 30% of the sample.

Results and caveats for the whole study, not just this receptor: Since profiling was done on bulk unsorted PBMCs, naive and antigen-experienced compartments could not be conclusively compared. Donor CMV infection status was unknown, potentially confounding age-related changes in expanded clonotypes. As age increased, observed TCR beta diversity per million T cells dropped in a roughly linear way, and a significant reduction was already evident by age about 40. Compared with the aged group, the long-lived group had more naive CD4+ T cells, fewer expanded clones and increased TCR diversity, suggesting age selection. The percentage of naive T cells measured by flow cytometry correlated strongly with observed TCR beta diversity. Estimates of total diversity based on one million sequenced T cells were regarded as lower bounds and as underestimates.

Concerning this clonotype itself: No antigen is known for it. Per-base quality was not reported, and no clone a single base away is much larger than it.

The CDR3 has 16 amino acids, counting the end cysteine and phenylalanine. Only CDR3 DNA is held: 48 bases, read in frame from base 1. CDR1 and CDR2 (DFQATT, SNEGSKA) derive from the germline V gene (reference sequence). V gives up 1 base and J gives up 3 bases, and the segment between their germline ends measures 17 bases. Systemically healthy Caucasian individuals from Russia, 39 in total and aged roughly 6 to 90 years, were included as donors. Around 9.7 milliliters of peripheral blood were collected from each donor into EDTA-treated Vacutainer tubes. Ficoll-Paque density-gradient centrifugation was used to isolate PBMCs, with at least 6.5 million per sample. Trizol reagent was used to extract total RNA from the PBMCs, yielding at least 5.5 micrograms per sample. For every donor, an aliquot of PBMCs went through flow cytometry to measure the percentages of naive CD45RAhigh/CD27high T cells.

The material sequenced was blood. The chain uses TRBV20-1 and TRBJ2-3; the D call is tentative, TRBD1 or TRBD2, as each matches 5 bases. The origin of this receptor is a woman aged 55-70 years in good health. This receptor has the CDR3 CSARAPASGRTDTQYF. The base sequence is TGCAGTGCTAGAGCTCCCGCCTCGGGACGGACAGATACGCAGTATTTT.